A single T cell receptor (beta chain) is shown here with its context. This sample was included in a study of blood T cell repertoires in COVID-19. The wider study: COVID-19 samples, acute and convalescent, were from the United States, Italy and Spain. Sources were T cells, B-cell-depleted T cells, or PBMCs; the material itself was cDNA or gDNA.

The CDR3 loop spans 16 amino acids. CDR1 and CDR2 (germline): SGHNT, YYREEE (reference sequence). Germline trimming cut 4 bases from V and 2 bases from J; bases unmatched to any gene: 12. In the source study's methods: Amplification with reference gene primers provided the estimates of nucleated cell counts. Method: immunoSEQ multiplex PCR; TCRdb's copy keeps in-frame clones and lacks some. The D gene and trimming were derived from the DNA, and the V and J assignments and clone size from that table. Here the sample spans around 93,000 clones, around 80% being singletons. Sequences were obtained from peripheral blood. The rearrangement uses TRBV5-4 and TRBJ2-7; TRBD1 aligns across 7 bases. The sequence came from a man at least 80 years old with acute or convalescent COVID-19. CDR3 in amino acids: CASSPLGGGTAYEQYF. CDR3 coding DNA: TGTGCCAGCAGCCCCTTAGGGGGCGGAACCGCCTACGAGCAGTACTTC. The full variable domain, with the rest looked up from reference TRBV5-4 and TRBJ2-7, is ETGVTQSPTHLIKTRGQQVTLRCSSQSGHNTVSWYQQALGQGPQFIFQYYREEENGRGNFPPRFSGLQFPNYSSELNVNALELDDSALYLCASSPLGGGTAYEQYFGPGTRLTVT.